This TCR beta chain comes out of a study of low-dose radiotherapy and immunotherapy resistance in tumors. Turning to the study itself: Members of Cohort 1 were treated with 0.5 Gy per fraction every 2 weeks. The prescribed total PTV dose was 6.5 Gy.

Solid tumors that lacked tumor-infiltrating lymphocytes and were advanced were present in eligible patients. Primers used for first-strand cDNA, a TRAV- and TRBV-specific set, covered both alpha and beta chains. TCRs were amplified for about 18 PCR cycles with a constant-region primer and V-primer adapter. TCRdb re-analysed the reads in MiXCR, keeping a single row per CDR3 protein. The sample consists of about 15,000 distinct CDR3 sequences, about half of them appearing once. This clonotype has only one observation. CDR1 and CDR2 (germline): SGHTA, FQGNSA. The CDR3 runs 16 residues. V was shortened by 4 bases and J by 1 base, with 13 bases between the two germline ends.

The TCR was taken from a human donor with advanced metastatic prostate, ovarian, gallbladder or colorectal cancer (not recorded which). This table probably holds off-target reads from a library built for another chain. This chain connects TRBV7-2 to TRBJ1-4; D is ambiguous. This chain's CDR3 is CASSSGLGRTNEKLFF. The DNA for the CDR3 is TGTGCCAGCAGCTCCGGTTTGGGTAGAACTAATGAAAAACTGTTTTTT.